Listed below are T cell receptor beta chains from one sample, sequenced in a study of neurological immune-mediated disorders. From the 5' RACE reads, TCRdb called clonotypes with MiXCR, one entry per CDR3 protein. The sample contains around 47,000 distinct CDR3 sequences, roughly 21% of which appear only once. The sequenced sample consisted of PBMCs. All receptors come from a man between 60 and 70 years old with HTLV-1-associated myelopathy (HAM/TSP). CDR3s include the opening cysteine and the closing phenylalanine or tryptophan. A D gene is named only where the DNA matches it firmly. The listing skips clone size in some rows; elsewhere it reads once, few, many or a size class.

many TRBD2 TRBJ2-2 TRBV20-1 CSAFSGRGNTGELFF TGCAGTGCTTTTAGCGGGAGGGGGAACACCGGGGAGCTGTTTTTT
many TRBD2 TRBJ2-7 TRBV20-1 CSASLGTSGTRGEQYF TGCAGTGCTTCTCTCGGGACTAGCGGGACCCGCGGCGAGCAGTACTTC
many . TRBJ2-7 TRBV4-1 CASSQFLTVPYEQYF TGCGCCAGCAGCCAATTCCTGACAGTCCCCTACGAGCAGTACTTC
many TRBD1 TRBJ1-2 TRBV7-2 CASSAGQGGGYTF TGTGCCAGCAGCGCGGGACAGGGAGGCGGCTACACCTTC
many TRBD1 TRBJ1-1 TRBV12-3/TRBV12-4 CASRTGLDTEAFF TGTGCCAGCAGGACAGGGTTGGACACTGAAGCTTTCTTT
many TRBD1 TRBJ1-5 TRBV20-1 CSARDGTAAQPQHF TGCAGTGCTAGAGACGGGACAGCAGCTCAGCCCCAGCATTTT
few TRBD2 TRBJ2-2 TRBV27 CASSLSKRRVAGGRWDTGELFF TGTGCCAGCAGTTTATCGAAAAGGAGGGTAGCGGGAGGGCGTTGGGACACCGGGGAGCTGTTTTTT
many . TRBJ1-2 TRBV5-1 CASSLEAGARDGYTF TGCGCCAGCAGCTTGGAGGCCGGGGCGCGGGATGGCTACACCTTC
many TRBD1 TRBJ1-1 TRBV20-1 CSARRQGARGTEAFF TGCAGTGCTAGAAGACAGGGGGCGCGTGGCACTGAAGCTTTCTTT
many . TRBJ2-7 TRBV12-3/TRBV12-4 CASSFGQNGEQYF TGTGCCAGCAGTTTTGGGCAAAACGGCGAGCAGTACTTC
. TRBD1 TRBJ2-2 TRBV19 CASRKSGGAGTGELFF TGTGCCAGTAGGAAATCAGGGGGCGCAGGTACCGGGGAGCTGTTTTTT
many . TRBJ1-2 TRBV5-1 CASSSGSGYGYTF TGCGCCAGCAGCTCCGGAAGCGGCTATGGCTACACCTTC
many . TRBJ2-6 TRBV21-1 CASSKSGEDQANVLTF TGTGCCAGCAGCAAATCCGGGGAAGATCAGGCCAACGTCCTGACTTTC
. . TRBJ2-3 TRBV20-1 CSAREDSTDTQYF TGCAGTGCTAGAGAAGACAGCACAGATACGCAGTATTTT
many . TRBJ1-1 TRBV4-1 CASSQETPRGNTEAFF TGCGCCAGCAGCCAAGAAACCCCCAGGGGGAACACTGAAGCTTTCTTT